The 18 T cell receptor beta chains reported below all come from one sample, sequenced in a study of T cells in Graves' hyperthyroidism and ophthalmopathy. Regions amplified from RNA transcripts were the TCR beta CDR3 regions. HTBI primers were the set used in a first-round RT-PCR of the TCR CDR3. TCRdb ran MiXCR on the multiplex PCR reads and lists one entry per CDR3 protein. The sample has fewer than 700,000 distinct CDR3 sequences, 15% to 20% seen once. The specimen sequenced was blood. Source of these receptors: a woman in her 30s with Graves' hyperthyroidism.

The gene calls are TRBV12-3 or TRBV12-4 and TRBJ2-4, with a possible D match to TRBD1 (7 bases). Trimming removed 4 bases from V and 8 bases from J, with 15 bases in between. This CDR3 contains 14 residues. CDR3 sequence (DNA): TGTGCCAGCAGTTCTTATACAGGGGAGGACATTCAGTACTTC. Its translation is CASSSYTGEDIQYF.

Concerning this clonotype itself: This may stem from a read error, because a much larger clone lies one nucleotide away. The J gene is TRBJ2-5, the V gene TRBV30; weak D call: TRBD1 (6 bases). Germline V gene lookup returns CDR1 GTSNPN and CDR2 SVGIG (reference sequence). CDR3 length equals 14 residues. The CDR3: CARSEGQSRETQYF. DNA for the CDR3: TGTGCCCGGAGTGAAGGACAGTCCAGAGAGACCCAGTACTTC. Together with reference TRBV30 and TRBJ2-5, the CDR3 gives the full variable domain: SQTIHQWPATLVQPVGSPLSLECTVEGTSNPNLYWYRQAAGRGLQLLFYSVGIGQISSEVPQNLSASRPQDRQFILSSKKLLLSDSGFYLCARSEGQSRETQYFGPGTRLLVL.

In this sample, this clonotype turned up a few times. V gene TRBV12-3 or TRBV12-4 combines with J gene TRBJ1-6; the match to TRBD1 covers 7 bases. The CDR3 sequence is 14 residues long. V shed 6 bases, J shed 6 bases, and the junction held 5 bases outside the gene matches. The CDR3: CASSAGQSNSPLHF. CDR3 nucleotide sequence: TGTGCCAGCAGCGCGGGACAGAGTAATTCACCCCTCCACTTT.

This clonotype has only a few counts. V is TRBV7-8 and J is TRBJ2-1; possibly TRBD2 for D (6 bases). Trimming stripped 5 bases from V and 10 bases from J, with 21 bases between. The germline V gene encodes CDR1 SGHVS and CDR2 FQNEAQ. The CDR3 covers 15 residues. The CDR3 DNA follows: TGTGCCAGCAGCGCTTATGCGACTAGTAGTTCCGAGCAGTTCTTC. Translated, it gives CASSAYATSSSEQFF.

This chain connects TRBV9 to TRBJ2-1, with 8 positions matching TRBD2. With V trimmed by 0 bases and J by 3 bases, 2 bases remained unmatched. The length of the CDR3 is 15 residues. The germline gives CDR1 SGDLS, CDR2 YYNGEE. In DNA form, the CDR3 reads TGTGCCAGCAGCGTAGAACTAGCGGACTACAATGAGCAGTTCTTC. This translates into CASSVELADYNEQFF.

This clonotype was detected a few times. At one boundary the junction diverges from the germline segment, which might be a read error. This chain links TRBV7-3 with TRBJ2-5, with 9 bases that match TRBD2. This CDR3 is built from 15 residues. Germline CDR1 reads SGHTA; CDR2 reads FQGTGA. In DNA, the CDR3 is TGTGCCAGCAGCTCCACGACTAGCGGACAAGGGACCCAGTACTTC. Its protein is CASSSTTSGQGTQYF.

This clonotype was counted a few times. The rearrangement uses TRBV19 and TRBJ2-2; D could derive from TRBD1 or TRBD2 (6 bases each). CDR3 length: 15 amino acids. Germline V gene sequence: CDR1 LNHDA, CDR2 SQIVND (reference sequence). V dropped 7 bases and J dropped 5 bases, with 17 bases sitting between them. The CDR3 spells CASKPGARGTGELFF. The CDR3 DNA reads TGTGCCAGTAAACCGGGGGCGCGTGGAACCGGGGAGCTGTTTTTT.

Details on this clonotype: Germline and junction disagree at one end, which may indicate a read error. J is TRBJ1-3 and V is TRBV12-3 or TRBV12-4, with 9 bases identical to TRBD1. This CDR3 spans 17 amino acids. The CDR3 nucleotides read TGTGTCAGCAGTTTAGCGATTGGGACAGGGCCTGGAAACACCATATATTTT. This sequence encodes CVSSLAIGTGPGNTIYF.

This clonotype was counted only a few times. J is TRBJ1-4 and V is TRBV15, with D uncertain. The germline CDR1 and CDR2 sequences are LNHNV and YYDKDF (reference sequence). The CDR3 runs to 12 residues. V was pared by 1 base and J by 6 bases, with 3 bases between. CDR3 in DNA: TGTGCCACCAGCAGAGCTGATGAAAAACTGTTTTTT. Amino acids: CATSRADEKLFF.

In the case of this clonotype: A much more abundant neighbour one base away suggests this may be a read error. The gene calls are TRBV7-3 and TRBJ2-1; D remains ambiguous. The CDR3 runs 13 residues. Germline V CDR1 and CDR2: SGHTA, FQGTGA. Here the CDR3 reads CAGSWGSYNEQFF. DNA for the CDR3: TGTGCCGGCAGCTGGGGCTCCTACAATGAGCAGTTCTTC. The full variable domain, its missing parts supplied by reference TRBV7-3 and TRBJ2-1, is GAGVSQTPSNKVTEKGKYVELRCDPISGHTALYWYRQSLGQGPEFLIYFQGTGAADDSGLPNDRFFAVRPEGSVSTLKIQRTERGDSAVYLCAGSWGSYNEQFFGPGTRLTVL.

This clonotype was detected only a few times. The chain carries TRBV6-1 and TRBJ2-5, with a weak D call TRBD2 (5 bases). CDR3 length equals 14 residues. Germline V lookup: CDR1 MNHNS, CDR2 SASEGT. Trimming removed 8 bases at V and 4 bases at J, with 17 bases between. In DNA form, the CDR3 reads TGTGCCAGCTCGCTCACTAGTTTGTCAGAGACCCAGTACTTC. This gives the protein CASSLTSLSETQYF.

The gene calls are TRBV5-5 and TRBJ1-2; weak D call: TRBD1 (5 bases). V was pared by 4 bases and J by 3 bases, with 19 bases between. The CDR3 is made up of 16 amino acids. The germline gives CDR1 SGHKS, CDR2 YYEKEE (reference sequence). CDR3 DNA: TGTGCCAGCAGCCCGGGCAGGGCAGGGTGGGACTATGGCTACACCTTC. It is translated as CASSPGRAGWDYGYTF.

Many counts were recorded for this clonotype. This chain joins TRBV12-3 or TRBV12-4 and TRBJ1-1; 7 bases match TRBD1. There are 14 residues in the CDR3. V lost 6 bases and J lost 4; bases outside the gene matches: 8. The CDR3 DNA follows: TGTGCCAGCAGGTTAAGACAGGGAGGCACTGAAGCTTTCTTT. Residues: CASRLRQGGTEAFF.

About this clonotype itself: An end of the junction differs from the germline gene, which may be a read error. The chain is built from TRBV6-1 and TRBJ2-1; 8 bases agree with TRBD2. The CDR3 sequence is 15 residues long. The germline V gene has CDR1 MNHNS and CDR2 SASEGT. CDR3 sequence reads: CASSEGVAGSNEQFF. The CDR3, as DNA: TGCGCCAGCAGTGAGGGGGTAGCGGGAAGCAATGAGCAGTTCTTC.

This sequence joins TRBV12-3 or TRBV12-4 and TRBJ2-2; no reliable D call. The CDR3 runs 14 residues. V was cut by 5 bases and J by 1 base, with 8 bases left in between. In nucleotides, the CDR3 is TGTGCCAGCAGTCCCTCGATGAACACCGGGGAGCTGTTTTTT. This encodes CASSPSMNTGELFF.

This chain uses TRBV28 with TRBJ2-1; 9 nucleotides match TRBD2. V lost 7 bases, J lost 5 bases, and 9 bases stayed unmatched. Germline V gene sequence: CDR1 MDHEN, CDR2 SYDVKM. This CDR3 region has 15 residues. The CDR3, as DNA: TGTGCCAGCATCGTTAGCGGGGGCGAGGACAATGAGCAGTTCTTC. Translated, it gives CASIVSGGEDNEQFF.

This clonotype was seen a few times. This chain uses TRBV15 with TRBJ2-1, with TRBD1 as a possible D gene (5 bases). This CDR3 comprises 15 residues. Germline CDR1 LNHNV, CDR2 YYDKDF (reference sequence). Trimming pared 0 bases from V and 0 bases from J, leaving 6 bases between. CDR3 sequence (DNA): TGTGCCACCAGCAGAGACAGGGACTCCTACAATGAGCAGTTCTTC. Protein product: CATSRDRDSYNEQFF.

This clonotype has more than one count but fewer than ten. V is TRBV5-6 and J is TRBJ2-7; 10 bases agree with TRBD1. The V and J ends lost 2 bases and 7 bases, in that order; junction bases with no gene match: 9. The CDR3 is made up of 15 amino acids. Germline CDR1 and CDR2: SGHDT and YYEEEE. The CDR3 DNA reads TGTGCCAGCAGCTTCCTGACAGGGGGCCCTCGGGAGCAGTACTTC. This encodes CASSFLTGGPREQYF.